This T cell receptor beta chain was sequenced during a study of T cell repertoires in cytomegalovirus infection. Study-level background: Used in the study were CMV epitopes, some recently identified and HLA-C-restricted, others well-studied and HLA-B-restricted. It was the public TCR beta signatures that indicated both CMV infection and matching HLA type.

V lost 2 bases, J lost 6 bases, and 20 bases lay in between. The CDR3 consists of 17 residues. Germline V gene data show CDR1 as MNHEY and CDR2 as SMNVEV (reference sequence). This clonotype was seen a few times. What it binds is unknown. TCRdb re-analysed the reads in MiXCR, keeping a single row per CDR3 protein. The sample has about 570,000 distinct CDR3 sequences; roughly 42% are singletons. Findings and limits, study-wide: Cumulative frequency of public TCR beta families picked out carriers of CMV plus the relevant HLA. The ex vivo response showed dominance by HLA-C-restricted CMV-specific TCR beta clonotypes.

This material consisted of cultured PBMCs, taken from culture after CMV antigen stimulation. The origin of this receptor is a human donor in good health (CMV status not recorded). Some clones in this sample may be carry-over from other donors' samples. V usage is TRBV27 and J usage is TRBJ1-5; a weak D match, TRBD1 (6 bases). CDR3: CASSLVWIGDKPQPQHF. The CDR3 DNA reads TGTGCCAGCAGTTTAGTTTGGATAGGGGACAAGCCTCAGCCCCAGCATTTT.